This T cell receptor beta chain appears in the sequencing data of a study of human T cells and chemical hapten exposure. Sample time point: patch test 2, 6 weeks after DPC sensitization. Treatment described: therapeutic diphenylcyclopropenone sensitization with weekly scalp DPC. The CDR3 has 14 residues. V shed 8 bases and J 8 bases; nucleotides not matched to a gene: 8. In germline, CDR1 is MNHEY, CDR2 SVGAGI. This clonotype was counted many times. MiXCR, applied by TCRdb to the RACE reads, yields one record per CDR3 protein. The profile shows about 43,000 distinct CDR3 sequences, 3% to 3.5% of them singletons.

The rearrangement links TRBV6-5 to TRBJ2-4, with 11 bases that match TRBD1. Sequencing used whole blood, obtained in connection with sensitization to the hapten diphenylcyclopropenone (DPC). This TCR derives from a man aged 35 to 55 with alopecia areata. Some clones in this sample may be carry-over from other donors' samples. CDR3 sequence (DNA): TGTGCCAGCGGGGGACAGGGGGGCTTTGACATTCAGTACTTC. It is translated as CASGGQGGFDIQYF.